This T cell receptor beta chain was recovered during a study of radiotherapy plus CTLA-4 blockade in lung cancer. Regarding this clone: The antigen remains undetermined.

The CDR3 spans 13 residues. J lost 8 bases, V lost 6 bases, and 6 bases had no gene match. Germline CDR1 is SNHLY and CDR2 is FYNNEI. Study-wide findings and caveats: Response was reportedly best predicted by early blood T cell clone dynamics, with interferon-beta. In blood, tumor-derived TCR clones expanded after radiotherapy plus ipilimumab.

The repertoire was sequenced with immunoSEQ multiplex PCR; TCRdb's copy has only in-frame clones and lacks some. The table includes approximately 80,000 clones, approximately 80% detected once. Patients had chemo-refractory metastatic non-small-cell lung cancer and received focal radiation plus CTLA-4 blockade that used ipilimumab. Here the sequenced sample was peripheral blood, taken from a patient treated with radiotherapy plus ipilimumab. The rearrangement joins TRBV2 to TRBJ2-3; 9 positions agree with TRBD1. This TCR derives from a human donor with non-small cell lung cancer who had stable disease on radiotherapy plus ipilimumab. The CDR3 sequence is CASSYRGQATQYF. The CDR3 bases are TGTGCCAGCAGCTACAGGGGGCAGGCTACGCAGTATTTT.